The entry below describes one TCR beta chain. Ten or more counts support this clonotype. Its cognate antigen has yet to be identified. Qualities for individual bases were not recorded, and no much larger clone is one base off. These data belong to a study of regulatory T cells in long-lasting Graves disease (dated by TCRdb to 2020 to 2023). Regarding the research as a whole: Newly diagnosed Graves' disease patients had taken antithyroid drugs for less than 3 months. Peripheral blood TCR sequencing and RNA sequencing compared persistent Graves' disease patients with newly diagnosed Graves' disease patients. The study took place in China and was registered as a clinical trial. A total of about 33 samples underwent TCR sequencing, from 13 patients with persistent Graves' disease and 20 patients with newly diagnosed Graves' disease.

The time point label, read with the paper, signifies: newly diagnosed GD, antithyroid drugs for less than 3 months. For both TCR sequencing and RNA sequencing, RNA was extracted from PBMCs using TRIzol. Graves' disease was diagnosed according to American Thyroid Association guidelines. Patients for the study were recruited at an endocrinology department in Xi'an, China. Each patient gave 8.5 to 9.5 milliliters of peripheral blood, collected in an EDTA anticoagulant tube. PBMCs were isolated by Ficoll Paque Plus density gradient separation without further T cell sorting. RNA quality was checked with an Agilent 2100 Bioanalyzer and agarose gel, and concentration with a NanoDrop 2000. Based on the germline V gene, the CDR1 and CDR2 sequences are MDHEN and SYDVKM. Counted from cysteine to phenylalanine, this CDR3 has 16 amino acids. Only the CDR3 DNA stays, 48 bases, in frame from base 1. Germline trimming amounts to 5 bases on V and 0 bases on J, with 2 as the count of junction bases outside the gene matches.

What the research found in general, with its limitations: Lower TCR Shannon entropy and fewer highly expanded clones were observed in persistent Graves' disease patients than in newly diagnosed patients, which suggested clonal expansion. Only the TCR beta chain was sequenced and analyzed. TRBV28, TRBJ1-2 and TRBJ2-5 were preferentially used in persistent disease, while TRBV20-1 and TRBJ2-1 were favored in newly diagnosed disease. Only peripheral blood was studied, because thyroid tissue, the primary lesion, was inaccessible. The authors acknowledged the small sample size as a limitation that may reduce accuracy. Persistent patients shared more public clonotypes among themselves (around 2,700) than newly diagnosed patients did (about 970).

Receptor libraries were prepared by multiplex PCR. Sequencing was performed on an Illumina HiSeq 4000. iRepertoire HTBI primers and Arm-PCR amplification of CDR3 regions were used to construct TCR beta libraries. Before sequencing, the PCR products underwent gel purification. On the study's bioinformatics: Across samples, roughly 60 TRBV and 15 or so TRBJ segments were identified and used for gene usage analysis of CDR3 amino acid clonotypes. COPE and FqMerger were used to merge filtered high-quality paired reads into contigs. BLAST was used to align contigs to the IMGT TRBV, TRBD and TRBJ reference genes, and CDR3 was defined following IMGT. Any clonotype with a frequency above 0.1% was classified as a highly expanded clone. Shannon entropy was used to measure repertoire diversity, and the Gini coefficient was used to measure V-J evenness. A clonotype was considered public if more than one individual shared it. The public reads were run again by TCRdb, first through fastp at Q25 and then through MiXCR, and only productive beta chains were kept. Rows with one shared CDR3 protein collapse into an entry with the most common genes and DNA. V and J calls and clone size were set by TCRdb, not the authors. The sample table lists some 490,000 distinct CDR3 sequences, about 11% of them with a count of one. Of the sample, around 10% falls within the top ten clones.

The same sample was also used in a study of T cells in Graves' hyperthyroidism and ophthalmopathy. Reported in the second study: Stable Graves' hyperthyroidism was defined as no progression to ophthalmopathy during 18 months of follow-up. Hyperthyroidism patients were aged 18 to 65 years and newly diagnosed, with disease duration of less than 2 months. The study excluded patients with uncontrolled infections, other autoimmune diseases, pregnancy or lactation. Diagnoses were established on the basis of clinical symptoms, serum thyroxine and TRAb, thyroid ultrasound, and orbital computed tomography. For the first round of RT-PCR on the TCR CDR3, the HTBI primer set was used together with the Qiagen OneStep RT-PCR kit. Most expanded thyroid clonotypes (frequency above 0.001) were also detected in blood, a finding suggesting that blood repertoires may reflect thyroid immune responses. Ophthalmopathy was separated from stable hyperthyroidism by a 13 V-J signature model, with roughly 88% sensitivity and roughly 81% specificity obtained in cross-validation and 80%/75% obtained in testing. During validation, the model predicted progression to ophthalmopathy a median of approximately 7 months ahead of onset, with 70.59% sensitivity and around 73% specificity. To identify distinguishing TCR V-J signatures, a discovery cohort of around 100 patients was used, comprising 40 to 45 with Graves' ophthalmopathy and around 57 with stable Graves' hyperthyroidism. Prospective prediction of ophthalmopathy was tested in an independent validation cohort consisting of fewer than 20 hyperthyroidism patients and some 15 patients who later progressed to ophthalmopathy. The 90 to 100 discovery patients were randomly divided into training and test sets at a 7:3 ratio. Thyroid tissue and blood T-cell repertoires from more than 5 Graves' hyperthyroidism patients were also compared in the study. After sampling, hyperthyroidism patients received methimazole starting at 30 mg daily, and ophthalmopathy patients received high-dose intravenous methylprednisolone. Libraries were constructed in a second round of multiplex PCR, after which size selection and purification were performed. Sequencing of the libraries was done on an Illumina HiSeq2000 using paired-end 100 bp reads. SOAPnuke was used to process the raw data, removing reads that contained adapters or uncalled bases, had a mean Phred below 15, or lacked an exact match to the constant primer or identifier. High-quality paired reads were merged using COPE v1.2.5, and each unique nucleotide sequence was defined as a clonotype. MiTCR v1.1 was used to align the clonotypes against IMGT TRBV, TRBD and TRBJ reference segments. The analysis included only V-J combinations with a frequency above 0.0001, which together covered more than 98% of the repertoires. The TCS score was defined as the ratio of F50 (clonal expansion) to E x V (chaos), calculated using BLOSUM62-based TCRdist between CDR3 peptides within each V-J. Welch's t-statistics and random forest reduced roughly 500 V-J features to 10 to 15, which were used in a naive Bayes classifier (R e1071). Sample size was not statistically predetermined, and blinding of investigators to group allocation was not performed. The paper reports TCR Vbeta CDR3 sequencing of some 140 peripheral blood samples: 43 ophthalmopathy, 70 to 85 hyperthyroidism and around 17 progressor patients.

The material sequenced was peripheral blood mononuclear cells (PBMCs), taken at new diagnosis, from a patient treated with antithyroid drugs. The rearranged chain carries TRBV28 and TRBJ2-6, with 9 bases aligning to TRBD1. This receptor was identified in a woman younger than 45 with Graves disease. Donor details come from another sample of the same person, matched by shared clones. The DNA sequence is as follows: TGTGCCAGCAGTCCGGGACAGGGCTCTGGGGCCAACGTCCTGACTTTC. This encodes CASSPGQGSGANVLTF.